This T cell receptor beta chain was found in a study of identical twins. Study-level points and caveats: Model-predicted out-of-frame TCR alpha sharing fell below observed values in monozygotic twins. For out-of-frame alpha sequences shared by twins, low generation probability was in excess. Rather than following the same donors, the conclusions depended on cross-sectional statistical analysis.

One entry per CDR3 protein results from TCRdb running MiXCR on the 5' RACE reads. This sample has approximately 700,000 distinct CDR3 sequences, with 15% to 20% found just once. On this clonotype itself: Its antigen remains unknown.

The ends were cut back, 0 bases at V and 7 bases at J, with 6 bases in the middle. CDR3 length equals 13 residues. Per germline, CDR1 MNHEY and CDR2 SVGAGI. These same records also appear under a second study, on T cells expressing NK-cell markers. Per that study: In several experiments, sorting was restricted to alpha-beta TCR T cells by an anti-gamma-delta TCR antibody.

V and J are TRBV6-5 and TRBJ2-2; a possible D gene is TRBD2 (5 bases). The receptor was derived from a woman aged 18-30 years in good health. The material sequenced was PBMCs. This CDR3 is CASSYSEGGELFF. CDR3 nucleotide sequence: TGTGCCAGCAGTTACTCCGAGGGCGGGGAGCTGTTTTTT.